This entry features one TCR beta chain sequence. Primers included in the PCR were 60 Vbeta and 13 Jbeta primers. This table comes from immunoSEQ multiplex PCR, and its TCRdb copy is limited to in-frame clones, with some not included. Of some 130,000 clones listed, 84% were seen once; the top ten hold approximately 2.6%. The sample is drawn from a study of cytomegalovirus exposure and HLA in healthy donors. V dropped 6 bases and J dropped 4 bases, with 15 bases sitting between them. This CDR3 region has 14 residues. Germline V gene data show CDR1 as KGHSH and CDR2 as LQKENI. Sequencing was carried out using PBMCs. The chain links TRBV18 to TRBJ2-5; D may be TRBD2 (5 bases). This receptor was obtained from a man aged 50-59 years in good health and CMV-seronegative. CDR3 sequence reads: CASSTEVLGETQYF. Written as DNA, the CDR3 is TGTGCCAGCTCCACGGAGGTCCTCGGAGAGACCCAGTACTTC.